Reported below is one T cell receptor (beta chain). The data were taken from a study of T cells after posttransplantation cyclophosphamide. The protocol was immunoSEQ multiplex PCR, while the TCRdb copy is restricted to in-frame clones and leaves out a portion. The sample lists 8,000 to 10,000 clones; roughly 80% were seen once. Treatment was busulfan-fludarabine conditioning, a marrow graft, and cyclophosphamide on days +3 and +4. The CDR3 is 16 residues long. Trimming took off 3 bases at V and 2 bases at J, with 15 bases between the two ends. The germline CDR1 and CDR2 sequences are KGHSY and FQNENV.

The chain carries TRBV16 and TRBJ2-3; D is perhaps TRBD2 (6 bases). The sequence was collected from a female patient aged 40-50 years who received an allogeneic stem cell transplant from a related donor, was CMV-positive, and had no GVHD. Some T cells may possibly be graft donor cells. Sequenced material: PBMCs, taken 1,900 to 2,000 days after a stem cell transplant with posttransplant cyclophosphamide. The CDR3 DNA reads as TGTGCCAGCAGCCATCTAGACGGGGGACCCACAGATACGCAGTATTTT. This codes for CASSHLDGGPTDTQYF.